Given below is one T cell receptor (beta chain) in context. The data derive from a study of blood T cell repertoires in COVID-19. For the study at large: Donors in the United States, Italy and Spain gave samples during acute or convalescent COVID-19. PBMCs, B-cell-depleted T cells, or T cells provided the cDNA or gDNA that made up the material.

Germline V gives CDR1 PRHDT, CDR2 FYEKMQ (reference sequence). This CDR3 has 16 residues. With V trimmed by 1 base and J by 0 bases, 3 bases remained unmatched. Authors' data handling: Amplifying reference gene primers gave estimates of nucleated cell counts. Some clones are missing from TCRdb's copy, which holds only in-frame ones; the method was immunoSEQ multiplex PCR. The D gene and trimming were derived from the DNA, and the V and J assignments and clone size from that table. Here the sample spans about 180,000 clones, 75% to 85% being singletons. The specimen was peripheral blood. The rearrangement joins TRBV13 to TRBJ2-1, with 7 nucleotides matching TRBD2. The receptor comes from a human donor in a cohort sampled during active COVID-19. The chain's CDR3 is CASSLAGGPSYNEQFF. CDR3 nucleotides: TGTGCCAGCAGCTTAGCGGGAGGACCCTCCTACAATGAGCAGTTCTTC.